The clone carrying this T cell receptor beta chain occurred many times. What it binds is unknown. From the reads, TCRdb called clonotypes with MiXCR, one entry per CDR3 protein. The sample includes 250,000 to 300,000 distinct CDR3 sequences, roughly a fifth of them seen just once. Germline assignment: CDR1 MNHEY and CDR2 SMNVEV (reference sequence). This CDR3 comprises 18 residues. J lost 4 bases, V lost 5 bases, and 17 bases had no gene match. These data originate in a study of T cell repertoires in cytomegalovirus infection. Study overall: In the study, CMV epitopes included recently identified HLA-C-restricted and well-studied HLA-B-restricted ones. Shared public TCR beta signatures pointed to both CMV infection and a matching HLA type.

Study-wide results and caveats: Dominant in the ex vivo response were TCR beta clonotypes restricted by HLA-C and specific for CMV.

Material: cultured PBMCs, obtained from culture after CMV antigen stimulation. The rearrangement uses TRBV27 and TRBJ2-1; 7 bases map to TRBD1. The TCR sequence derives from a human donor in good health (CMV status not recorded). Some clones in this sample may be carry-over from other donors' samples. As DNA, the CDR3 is TGTGCCAGCAGTCCCCGAAGGGGGCAGGTAAGGGGATACAATGAGCAGTTCTTC. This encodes CASSPRRGQVRGYNEQFF.